The clone carrying this T cell receptor beta chain was seen a few times. What it binds is unknown. TCRdb ran MiXCR on the 5' RACE reads and lists one entry per CDR3 protein. The profile shows tens of thousands of distinct CDR3 sequences, roughly 10% of them singletons. Time point specified: sample taken at primary tumor resection. The authors sequenced whole RNA from tumor, nontumor lung or frozen PBMC without sorting. The donor population consisted of roughly 70 patients with untreated, early-stage non-small cell lung cancer. The sample comes from a study of spatial heterogeneity in lung cancer. About the study: More beta-chain than alpha-chain sequences were consistently detected.

Findings of the study overall: TCRs found ubiquitously expanded in tumor appeared in blood more at resection than at follow-up.

The CDR3 totals 15 residues. V shed 1 base and J shed 1 base, with 9 bases lying between them. From germline, CDR1 is SGHTA and CDR2 FQGNSA. The clonotype comes from a male donor with early-stage non-small cell lung cancer. The chain links TRBV7-2 to TRBJ2-3; D tentatively reads TRBD1 or TRBD2 (5 bases each). Material: PBMCs, obtained at surgery. The CDR3 is CASSLDGGGTDTQYF. CDR3 nucleotides: TGTGCCAGCAGCTTAGATGGGGGAGGCACAGATACGCAGTATTTT. The entire variable domain, with the rest obtained from reference TRBV7-2 and TRBJ2-3, is as follows: GAGVSQSPSNKVTEKGKDVELRCDPISGHTALYWYRQSLGQGLEFLIYFQGNSAPDKSGLPSDRFSAERTGGSVSTLTIQRTQQEDSAVYLCASSLDGGGTDTQYFGPGTRLTVL.